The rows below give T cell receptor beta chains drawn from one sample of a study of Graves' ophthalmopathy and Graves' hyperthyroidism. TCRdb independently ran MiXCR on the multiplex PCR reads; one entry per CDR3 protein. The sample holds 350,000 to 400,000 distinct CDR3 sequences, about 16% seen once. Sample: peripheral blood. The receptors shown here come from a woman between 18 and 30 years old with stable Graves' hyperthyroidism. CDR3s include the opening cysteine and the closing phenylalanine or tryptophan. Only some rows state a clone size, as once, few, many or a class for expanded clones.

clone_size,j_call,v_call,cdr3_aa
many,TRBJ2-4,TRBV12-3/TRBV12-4,CASSLDTYIQYF
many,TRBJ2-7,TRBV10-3,CAISEGERGPYEQYF
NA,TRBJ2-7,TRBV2,CATSDTGTASSYEQYF
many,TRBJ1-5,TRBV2,CASSPRNSNQPQHF
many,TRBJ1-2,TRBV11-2,CASSLQGGVSYGYTF
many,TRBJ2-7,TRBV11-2,CASSPAYEQYF
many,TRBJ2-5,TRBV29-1,CSVMGRGYQETQYF
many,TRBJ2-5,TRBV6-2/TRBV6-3,CASSYTQSGTQYF
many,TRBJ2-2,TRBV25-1,CASQQGAGELFF
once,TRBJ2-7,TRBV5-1,CASSLEVGTYEQYF
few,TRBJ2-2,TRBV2,CASGGETGELFF
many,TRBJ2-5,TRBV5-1,CASSSYPFETQYF
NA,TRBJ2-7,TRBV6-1,CASGDTRIEEQYF
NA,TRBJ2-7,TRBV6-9,CASKLTALSYEQYF
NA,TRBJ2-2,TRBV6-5,CASSYSQGGTGELFF
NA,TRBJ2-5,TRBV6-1,CSSSESKEVKTQYF
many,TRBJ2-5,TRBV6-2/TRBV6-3,CASVGLAGEETQYF
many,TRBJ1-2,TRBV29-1,CSVALADGNGYTF
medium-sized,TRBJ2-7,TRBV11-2,CASSSSYEQYF
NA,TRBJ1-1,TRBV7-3,CASSLGFRDSAFF
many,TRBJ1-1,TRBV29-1,CSVDGGMKNTEAFF
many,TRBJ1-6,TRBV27,CASSSLRQSSYNSPLHF
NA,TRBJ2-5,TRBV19,CASSPGGPSQETQYF
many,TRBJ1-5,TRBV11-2,CASSLGGGGQPQHF
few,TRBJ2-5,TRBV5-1,CATRGGGGIQETQYF
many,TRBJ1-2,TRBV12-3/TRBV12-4,CASSLSFPLGYGYTF
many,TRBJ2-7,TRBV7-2,CASSPGDHRSYEQYF
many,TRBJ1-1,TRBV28,CASSSHRGRGTEAFF
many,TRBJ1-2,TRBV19,CASTPTLGGYTF
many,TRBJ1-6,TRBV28,CASSPSAGTGSSPLHF
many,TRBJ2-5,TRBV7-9,CASSLALGRGETQYF
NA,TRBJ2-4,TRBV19,CASSVSLAKNIQYF
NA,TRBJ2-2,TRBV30,CAWRGNTGELFF
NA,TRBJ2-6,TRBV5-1,CASSWGGTGSGANVLTF
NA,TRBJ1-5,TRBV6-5,CASSYPLGGAGQPQHF
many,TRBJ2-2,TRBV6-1,CASTRGGFGELFF
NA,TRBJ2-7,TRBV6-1,CASSEISGQYNEQYF
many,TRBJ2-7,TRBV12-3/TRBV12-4,CASSQRTGDEQYF
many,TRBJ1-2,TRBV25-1,CASSESTGNYGYTF